Shown below are 17 T cell receptor beta chains from a single sample sequenced in a study of blood T cells in healthy people across ages. A second PCR, run for about 7 to 11 cycles, used a sample-barcoded 5' primer plus a J-beta primer mix. TCRdb independently ran MiXCR on the 5' RACE reads; one entry per CDR3 protein. The data show 550,000 to 650,000 distinct CDR3 sequences, with about a quarter seen just once and approximately 4% held by the top ten. The data were also submitted as part of a second study, on T cells of mothers and their children.

Sequenced input: blood. Receptors were obtained from a boy younger than 10 in good health.

The chain links TRBV3-1 to TRBJ1-1, with D possibly TRBD1 on 6 matching bases. The CDR3 spans 14 residues. CDR1 is LGHDT and CDR2 is YNNKEL in the germline V gene (reference sequence). Trimming removed 4 bases at V and 2 bases at J, with 11 bases between. CDR3 nucleotides: TGTGCCAGCAGCCCCCGGGACACCAACACTGAAGCTTTCTTT. Translating gives CASSPRDTNTEAFF.

The rearrangement links TRBV7-9 to TRBJ2-5; tentative D call: TRBD2 (6 bases). Trimming took 0 bases from V and 2 from J, leaving 13 bases between them. Germline V CDR1 and CDR2: SEHNR, FQNEAQ (reference sequence). The CDR3 is 16 residues long. CDR3 DNA: TGTGCCAGCAGCTTAGCGGTCGGTCTAGCGCAAGAGACCCAGTACTTC. It yields the protein CASSLAVGLAQETQYF. The whole variable domain, remainder taken from reference TRBV7-9 and TRBJ2-5, is DTGVSQNPRHKITKRGQNVTFRCDPISEHNRLYWYRQTLGQGPEFLTYFQNEAQLEKSRLLSDRFSAERPKGSFSTLEIQRTEQGDSAMYLCASSLAVGLAQETQYFGPGTRLLVL.

This clonotype was observed a handful of times. V and J are TRBV9 and TRBJ1-6, with no clear D. V was pared by 0 bases and J by 1 base, with 5 bases between. The germline V gene encodes CDR1 SGDLS and CDR2 YYNGEE. The CDR3 consists of 15 residues. Here the CDR3 reads CASSVEGSYNSPLHF. CDR3 coding DNA: TGTGCCAGCAGCGTAGAAGGTTCCTATAATTCACCCCTCCACTTT.

This clonotype was detected only a few times. The chain links TRBV12-3 or TRBV12-4 to TRBJ1-3; a possible D gene is TRBD1 (6 bases). The CDR3 is 17 amino acids. V lost 3 bases and J lost 1, with 16 bases in between. CDR3 nucleotide sequence: TGTGCCAGCAGTTTGCGGCAGGGGAGGATATCTGGAAACACCATATATTTT. Protein sequence: CASSLRQGRISGNTIYF.

The chain's CDR3 is CSASGGVGNTIYF. In DNA, the CDR3 is TGCAGTGCTAGTGGTGGGGTCGGAAACACCATATATTTT. The chain recombines TRBV20-1 with TRBJ1-3; no definite D call. V lost 3 bases to trimming and J lost 4 bases, with 10 bases between them. The CDR3 is 13 amino acids. Per the germline V gene, CDR1 is DFQATT and CDR2 is SNEGSKA (reference sequence).

The V call is TRBV6-5, the J call TRBJ1-4, with D perhaps matching TRBD1 (5 bases). This CDR3 has 16 amino acids. Trimming removed 0 bases from V and 6 bases from J, with 14 bases in between. Germline assignment: CDR1 MNHEY and CDR2 SVGAGI. Here the CDR3 reads CASSYSPGPWDEKLFF. CDR3 DNA: TGTGCCAGCAGTTACTCCCCGGGGCCATGGGATGAAAAACTGTTTTTT.

The V call is TRBV9, the J call TRBJ2-7; 9 bases are a match to TRBD2. The V and J ends lost 0 bases and 5 bases, in that order; junction bases with no gene match: 6. The CDR3 has 15 amino acids. The germline gives CDR1 SGDLS, CDR2 YYNGEE. CDR3 nucleotide sequence: TGTGCCAGCAGCGTAGGCGGTAGCGGGGGCCACGAGCAGTACTTC. It is translated as CASSVGGSGGHEQYF. Looking up the rest from reference TRBV9 and TRBJ2-7 gives the full variable domain: DSGVTQTPKHLITATGQRVTLRCSPRSGDLSVYWYQQSLDQGLQFLIQYYNGEERAKGNILERFSAQQFPDLHSELNLSSLELGDSALYFCASSVGGSGGHEQYFGPGTRLTVT.

In its sample, this clonotype was seen many times. This chain joins TRBV5-1 and TRBJ1-4; TRBD1 matches 9 bases. The junction had 7 bases not matched to a gene; V was cut back by 7 bases and J by 3 bases. Germline V CDR1 and CDR2: SGHRS, YFSETQ. CDR3 length: 15 residues. CDR3: CASRTGEGANEKLFF. The CDR3 nucleotides are TGCGCCAGCCGGACAGGGGAAGGAGCTAATGAAAAACTGTTTTTT.

This rearrangement joins TRBV7-9 to TRBJ2-1; 7 bases match TRBD1. The CDR3 covers 15 residues. Germline V gene lookup returns CDR1 SEHNR and CDR2 FQNEAQ (reference sequence). After removal of 2 bases from V and 5 bases from J, the junction contained 6 bases not matched to a gene. CDR3 DNA: TGTGCCAGCAGCTTAAGAGGGGGCCTCAACAATGAGCAGTTCTTC. Translated, it gives CASSLRGGLNNEQFF.

This rearrangement joins TRBV10-3 to TRBJ2-5; TRBD2 aligns across 15 bases. Trimming cost V 10 bases and J 2 bases; bases outside gene matches: 2. Germline loops: CDR1 ENHRY, CDR2 SYGVKD. This CDR3 is 14 amino acids long. This chain's CDR3 is CATGTSGGQETQYF. Here the CDR3 DNA reads TGTGCCACCGGGACTAGCGGGGGGCAAGAGACCCAGTACTTC.

The sample holds one count of this clonotype. This chain links TRBV27 with TRBJ1-1, with D hard to call. This CDR3 is 14 amino acids long. Germline CDR1 reads MNHEY; CDR2 reads SMNVEV (reference sequence). Trimming pared 6 bases from V and 1 base from J, leaving 12 bases between. The CDR3 nucleotides are TGTGCCAGCAGCGACGGGAAAAGGAACACTGAAGCTTTCTTT. Translating it yields CASSDGKRNTEAFF.

The gene calls are TRBV6-6 and TRBJ1-6; a weak D match, TRBD1 (6 bases). Trimming took off 4 bases at V and 5 bases at J, with 6 bases between the two ends. The CDR3 consists of 13 residues. From germline, CDR1 is MNHNY and CDR2 SVGAGI (reference sequence). The CDR3 protein is CASSWDNNSPLHF. The CDR3 coding sequence is TGTGCCAGCAGTTGGGACAATAATTCACCCCTCCACTTT.

This chain connects TRBV2 to TRBJ2-5; 12 bases are a match to TRBD2. Trimming took 6 bases from V and 5 from J; bases not matched to a gene: 10. The CDR3 extends over 16 amino acids. Germline V gives CDR1 SNHLY, CDR2 FYNNEI. CDR3 protein: CASSGRLAGAEETQYF. As DNA, the CDR3 is TGTGCCAGCAGCGGGCGACTAGCGGGAGCGGAGGAGACCCAGTACTTC.

CDR3 nucleotide sequence: TGTGCCAGCAGCTTAGCGCGTCACGGGTCCAATGAGCAGTTCTTC. Translating gives CASSLARHGSNEQFF. The chain links TRBV7-9 to TRBJ2-1; D is ambiguous. The CDR3 is 15 residues long. The germline gives CDR1 SEHNR, CDR2 FQNEAQ (reference sequence). V dropped 0 bases and J dropped 6 bases, with 12 bases sitting between them.

V gene TRBV5-1 combines with J gene TRBJ2-7, with TRBD2 matching 9 bases. V shed 3 bases, J shed 2 bases, and the junction held 9 bases outside the gene matches. CDR3 length equals 16 residues. Germline CDR1 and CDR2: SGHRS and YFSETQ. This CDR3 reads CASSSGLALETYEQYF. CDR3 in DNA: TGCGCCAGCAGCTCGGGACTAGCCTTGGAGACCTACGAGCAGTACTTC.

In regard to this clonotype: The CDR3 ends on some other residue instead of the conserved phenylalanine or tryptophan, so this is likely a read error. The chain links TRBV10-3 to TRBJ2-7, with TRBD1 as a possible D gene (5 bases). CDR3 length: 12 amino acids. Germline V CDR1 and CDR2: ENHRY, SYGVKD. V was pared by 2 bases and J by 3 bases, with 5 bases between. The CDR3 sequence is CAISETGYEQYS. CDR3 nucleotide sequence: TGTGCCATCAGTGAGACAGGCTACGAGCAGTACTCA.

The chain combines TRBV6-2 or TRBV6-3 with TRBJ1-2; unclear D gene. V lost 3 bases, J lost 6 bases, and 14 bases lay in between. Looked up from germline, CDR1 is MNHEY and CDR2 is SVGEGT. The CDR3 is 14 amino acids. The CDR3 DNA is TGTGCCAGCAGTTATAGACCATCCCTCCATGGCTACACCTTC. It yields the protein CASSYRPSLHGYTF.